This record concerns one T cell receptor (beta chain) sequence. As yet, its antigen is unknown. This record belongs to a study of cytomegalovirus exposure and HLA in healthy donors. Germline V CDR1 and CDR2: SGHNT, YYREEE (reference sequence). V was cut by 4 bases and J by 5 bases, with 16 bases left in between. The CDR3 runs to 16 residues. General study results and limits: Most TCR sequences showed up rarely, but some public TCRs showed up in many donors. CMV antigen specificity was confirmed in vitro for three CMV-associated chains.

Using immunoSEQ multiplex PCR, the repertoire was profiled, and TCRdb retains in-frame clones only, with some absent. The sample has under 250,000 clones; about three quarters are singletons. The TCR originated in a woman in her 30s in good health and CMV-seronegative. This chain connects TRBV5-4 to TRBJ2-6; maybe TRBD1 (5 bases). The sample was PBMCs. In nucleotides, the CDR3 is TGTGCCAGCAGCGCATGGACATCCCCAAGGGCCAACGTCCTGACTTTC. Encoded protein: CASSAWTSPRANVLTF.